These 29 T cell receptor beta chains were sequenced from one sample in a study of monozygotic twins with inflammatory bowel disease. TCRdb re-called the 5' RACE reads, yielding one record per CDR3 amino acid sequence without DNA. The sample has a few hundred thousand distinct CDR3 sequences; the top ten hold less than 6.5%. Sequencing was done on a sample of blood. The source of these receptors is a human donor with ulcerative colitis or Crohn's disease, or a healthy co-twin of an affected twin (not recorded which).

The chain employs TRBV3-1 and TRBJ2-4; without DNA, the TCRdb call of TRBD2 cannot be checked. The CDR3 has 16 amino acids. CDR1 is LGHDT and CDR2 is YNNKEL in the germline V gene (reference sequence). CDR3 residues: CASSQDLGRDLNIQYF.

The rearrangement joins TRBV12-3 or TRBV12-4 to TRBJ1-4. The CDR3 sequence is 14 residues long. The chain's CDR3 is CASSLGRRNEKLFF.

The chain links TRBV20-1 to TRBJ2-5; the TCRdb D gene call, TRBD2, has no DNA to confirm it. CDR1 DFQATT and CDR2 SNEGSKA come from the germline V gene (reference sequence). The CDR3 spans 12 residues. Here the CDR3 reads CSSSGLVETQYF.

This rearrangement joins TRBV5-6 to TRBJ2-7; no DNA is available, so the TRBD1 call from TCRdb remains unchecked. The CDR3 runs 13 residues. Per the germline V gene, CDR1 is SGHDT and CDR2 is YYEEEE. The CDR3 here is CASSPGTGNEQYF.

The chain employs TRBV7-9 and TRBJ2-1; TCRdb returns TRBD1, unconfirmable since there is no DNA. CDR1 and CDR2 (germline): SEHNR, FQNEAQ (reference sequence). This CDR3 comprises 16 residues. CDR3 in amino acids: CASRYRPGQGPNEQFF.

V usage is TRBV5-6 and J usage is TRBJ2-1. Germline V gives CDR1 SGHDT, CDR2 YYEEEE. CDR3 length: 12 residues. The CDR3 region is CASSFWNSEQFF.

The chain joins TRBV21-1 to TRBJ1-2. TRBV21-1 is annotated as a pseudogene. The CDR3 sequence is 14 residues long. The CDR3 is CASSKGCVDYGYTF.

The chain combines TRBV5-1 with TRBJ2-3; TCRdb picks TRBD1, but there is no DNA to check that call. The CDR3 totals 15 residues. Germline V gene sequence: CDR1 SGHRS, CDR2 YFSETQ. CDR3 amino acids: CASLLEGQVTDTQYF.

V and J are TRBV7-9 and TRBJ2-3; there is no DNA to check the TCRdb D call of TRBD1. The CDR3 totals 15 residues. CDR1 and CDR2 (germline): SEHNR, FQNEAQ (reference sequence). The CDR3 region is CASSNRDRRADTQYF.

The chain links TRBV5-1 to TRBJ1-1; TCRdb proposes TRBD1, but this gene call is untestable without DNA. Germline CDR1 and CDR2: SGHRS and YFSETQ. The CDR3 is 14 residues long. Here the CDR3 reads CASSLPGTVAEAFF.

The CDR3 spells CSAREETGNTIYF. The rearrangement uses TRBV20-1 and TRBJ1-3. Per germline, CDR1 DFQATT and CDR2 SNEGSKA (reference sequence). The CDR3 extends over 13 amino acids.

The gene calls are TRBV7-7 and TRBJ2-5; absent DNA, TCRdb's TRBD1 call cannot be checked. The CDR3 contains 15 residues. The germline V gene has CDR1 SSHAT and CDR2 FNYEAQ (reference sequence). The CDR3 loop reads CASSLTTVGRETQYF.

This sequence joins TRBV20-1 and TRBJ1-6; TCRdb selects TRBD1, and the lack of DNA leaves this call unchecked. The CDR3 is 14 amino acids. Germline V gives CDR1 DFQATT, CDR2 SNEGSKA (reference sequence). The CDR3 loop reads CSAPKTGYNSPLHF.

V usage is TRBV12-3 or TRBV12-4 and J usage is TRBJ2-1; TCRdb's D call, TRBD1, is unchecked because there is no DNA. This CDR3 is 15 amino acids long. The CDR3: CAISRGVRHYNEQFF.

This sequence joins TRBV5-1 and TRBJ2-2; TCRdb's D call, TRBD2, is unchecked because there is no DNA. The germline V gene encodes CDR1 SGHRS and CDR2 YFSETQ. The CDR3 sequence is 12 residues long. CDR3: CASTEASGELFF.

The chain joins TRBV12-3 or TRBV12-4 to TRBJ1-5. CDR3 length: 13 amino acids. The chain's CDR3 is CASSFAGNQPQHF.

CDR3 residues: CSASGTGRENEKLFF. The chain links TRBV20-1 to TRBJ1-4; TCRdb returns TRBD1, unconfirmable since there is no DNA. The CDR3 totals 15 residues. The V gene's germline CDR1 is DFQATT and CDR2 SNEGSKA (reference sequence).

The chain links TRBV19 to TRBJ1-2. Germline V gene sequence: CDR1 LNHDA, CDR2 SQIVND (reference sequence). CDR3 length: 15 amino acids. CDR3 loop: CASSIFGVQNYGYTF.

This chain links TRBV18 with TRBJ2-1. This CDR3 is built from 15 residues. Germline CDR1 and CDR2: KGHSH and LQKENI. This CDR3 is CASSPREGTYNEQFF.

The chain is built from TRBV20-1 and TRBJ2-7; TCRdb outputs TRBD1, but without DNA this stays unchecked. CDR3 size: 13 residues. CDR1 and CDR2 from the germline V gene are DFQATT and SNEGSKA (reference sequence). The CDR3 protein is CSAKGVGDHEQYF.

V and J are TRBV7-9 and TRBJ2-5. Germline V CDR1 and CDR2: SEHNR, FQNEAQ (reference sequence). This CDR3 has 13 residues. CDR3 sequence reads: CASSLVARETQYF.

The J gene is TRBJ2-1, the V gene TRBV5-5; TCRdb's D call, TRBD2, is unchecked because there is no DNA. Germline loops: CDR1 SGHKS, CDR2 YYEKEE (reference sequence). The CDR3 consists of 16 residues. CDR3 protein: CASRLGTSGDNNEQFF.

CDR3 region: CASSFRRASNTEAFF. V gene TRBV12-3 or TRBV12-4 combines with J gene TRBJ1-1. This CDR3 region has 15 residues.

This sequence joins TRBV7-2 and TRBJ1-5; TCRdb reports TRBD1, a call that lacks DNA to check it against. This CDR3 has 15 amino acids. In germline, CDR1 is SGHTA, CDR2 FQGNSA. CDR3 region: CASTLGALGNQPQHF.

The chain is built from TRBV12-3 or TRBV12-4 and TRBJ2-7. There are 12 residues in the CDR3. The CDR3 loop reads CASSLAPGEQYF.

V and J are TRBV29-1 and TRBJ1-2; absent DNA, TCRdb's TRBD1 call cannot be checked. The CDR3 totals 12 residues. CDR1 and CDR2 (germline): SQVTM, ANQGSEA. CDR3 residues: CSVGGYRGGYTF.

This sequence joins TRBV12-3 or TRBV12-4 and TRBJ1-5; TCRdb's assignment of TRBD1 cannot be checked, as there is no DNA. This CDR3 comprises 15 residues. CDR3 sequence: CASVKDWASGQPQHF.

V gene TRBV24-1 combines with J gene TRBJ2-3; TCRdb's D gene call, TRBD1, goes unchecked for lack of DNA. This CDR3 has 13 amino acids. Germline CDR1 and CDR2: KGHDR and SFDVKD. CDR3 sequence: CATRRDRTDTQYF.

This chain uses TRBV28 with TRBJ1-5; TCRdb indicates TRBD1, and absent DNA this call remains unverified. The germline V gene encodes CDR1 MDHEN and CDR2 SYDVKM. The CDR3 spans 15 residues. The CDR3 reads CASSTPGTGMQPQHF.